The entry below gives a single T cell receptor (beta chain) sequence along with its context. This CDR3 has 16 residues. The J segment lost 2 bases and the V segment lost 4 bases, leaving 6 bases of the junction unmatched. In germline, CDR1 is LNHDA, CDR2 SQIVND (reference sequence). TCRdb's table, derived via immunoSEQ multiplex PCR, lists solely in-frame clones and lacks some. The table has fewer than 200,000 clones, around 90% seen once. The data are from a study of blood T cell repertoires in COVID-19. The V call is TRBV19, the J call TRBJ2-3; 10 bases line up with TRBD2. Sequenced sample: PBMCs or T cells enriched from blood (not recorded which). This clonotype was obtained from a woman between 18 and 30 years old who had recovered from COVID-19. The CDR3 DNA follows: TGTGCCAGTAGTAGCAGGACTAGCGGAGCCACAGATACGCAGTATTTT. Translated: CASSSRTSGATDTQYF.